A single T cell receptor beta chain is shown here with its context. What it recognizes is unknown. Germline is not matched at one junction end, which may reflect a read error. The data were taken from a study of post-analysis software for immune sequencing data. Libraries were made from TCR beta cDNA, and they carried unique molecular identifiers. TCRdb re-derived calls from the PCR reads in MiXCR, one entry per CDR3 protein. The repertoire holds some 690,000 distinct CDR3 sequences, with approximately 59% as singletons. Findings of the study overall: With TRBV5-6, TRBV5-1 and TRBV20-1 included, 4 to 6 TRBV segments were more frequent in patients than in controls.

CDR1 and CDR2 (germline): GTSNPN, SVGIG (reference sequence). The CDR3 totals 14 residues. The receptor was derived from a girl aged 2-10 years with multiple sclerosis. V and J are TRBV30 and TRBJ2-5; unclear D gene. Sequencing was performed on blood. CDR3 loop: CAWGLGGIQGTQYF. The CDR3 DNA is TGTGCCTGGGGCCTCGGCGGCATCCAAGGGACCCAGTACTTC.